This is a list of T cell receptor beta chains from one sample in a study of shared clonotypes between healthy human individuals. Sequencing used immunoSEQ multiplex PCR; TCRdb keeps in-frame clones, though not all of them. There are hundreds of thousands of clones in the sample; around 78% occur only once, and around 1.8% lies in the top ten. Source material: memory CD4+ T cells sorted from blood. These receptors came from a woman younger than 45 in good health. Both conserved end residues are part of each CDR3. A D gene is named only where the DNA matches it firmly. The size field is filled for only some rows; it gives once, few, many or a size class.

j_call clone_size v_call d_call cdr3_aa cdr3_nt
TRBJ2-3 - TRBV9 - CASSVAYSDTQYF TGTGCCAGCAGCGTAGCTTATTCAGATACGCAGTATTTT
TRBJ1-1 few TRBV18 - CASSNDKNTEAFF TGTGCCAGCTCGAACGACAAGAACACTGAAGCTTTCTTT
TRBJ2-2 - TRBV2 - CASGGAGELFF TGTGCCAGCGGGGGAGCCGGGGAGCTGTTTTTT
TRBJ2-7 few TRBV13 - CASSSEATKQYF TGTGCCAGCAGCTCCGAAGCTACGAAGCAGTACTTC
TRBJ2-7 - TRBV5-1 TRBD1 CASSQSPDRSAYEQYF TGCGCCAGCAGCCAATCCCCGGACAGGTCAGCCTACGAGCAGTACTTC
TRBJ2-1 - TRBV7-2 - CASSLSALGVANNEQFF TGTGCCAGCAGCTTAAGCGCCCTTGGGGTAGCGAACAATGAGCAGTTCTTC
TRBJ2-7 - TRBV11-2 - CASSLDRRTHYF TGTGCCAGCAGCTTAGATCGGCGGACACACTACTTC
TRBJ2-3 few TRBV25-1 - CASSVATTSTDTQYF TGTGCCAGCAGTGTCGCTACCACTAGCACAGATACGCAGTATTTT
TRBJ2-1 - TRBV19 TRBD1 CASRATGLVYEQFF TGTGCCAGTAGGGCGACAGGGTTAGTCTATGAGCAGTTCTTC
TRBJ2-1 - TRBV11-2 - CASSLGRALEQFF TGTGCCAGCAGCTTAGGCAGGGCATTGGAGCAGTTCTTC
TRBJ2-6 - TRBV6-4 - CASSQQDSSGANVLTF TGTGCCAGCAGTCAACAGGATAGCTCTGGGGCCAACGTCCTGACTTTC
TRBJ2-7 few TRBV5-8 - CASSPTSYEQYF TGTGCCAGCAGCCCGACTAGCTACGAGCAGTACTTC
TRBJ2-6 few TRBV4-1 - CASSQVGTGANVLTF TGCGCCAGCAGCCAAGTCGGGACTGGGGCCAACGTCCTGACTTTC
TRBJ1-1 - TRBV28 - CASLTQGYAAFF TGTGCCAGCCTTACACAGGGATATGCAGCTTTCTTT
TRBJ2-1 - TRBV7-8 TRBD2 CASSMISGRSYNEQFF TGTGCCAGCAGCATGATTAGCGGGAGGTCCTACAATGAGCAGTTCTTC
TRBJ2-7 - TRBV18 - CASSPRQQVHEQYF TGTGCCAGCTCACCCCGCCAACAGGTCCACGAGCAGTACTTC
TRBJ2-7 - TRBV5-4 - CASSLNRGQIYEQYF TGTGCCAGCAGCCTCAACCGGGGCCAAATCTACGAGCAGTACTTC
TRBJ2-3 - TRBV30 TRBD2 CAWSDRTSGYTDTQYF TGTGCCTGGAGTGACCGGACTAGCGGATACACAGATACGCAGTATTTT
TRBJ2-1 - TRBV7-9 - CASSSTQLGNEQFF TGTGCCAGCAGCTCGACTCAACTGGGTAATGAGCAGTTCTTC
TRBJ2-3 - TRBV19 TRBD2 CASSRTGGERTDTQYF TGTGCCAGTAGTAGGACGGGGGGAGAGAGAACAGATACGCAGTATTTT
TRBJ2-1 - TRBV28 - CASSLSLVLYEQFF TGTGCCAGCAGTTTATCGCTAGTTCTATACGAGCAGTTCTTC
TRBJ1-1 - TRBV6-5 - CASSYGRGAKNTEAFF TGTGCCAGCAGTTACGGGCGGGGGGCGAAGAACACTGAAGCTTTCTTT
TRBJ1-5 - TRBV7-8 TRBD1 CASSGDRGRQPQHF TGTGCCAGCAGCGGAGACAGGGGAAGACAGCCCCAGCATTTT
TRBJ2-7 few TRBV29-1 - CSVAWDYEQYF TGCAGCGTTGCGTGGGACTACGAGCAGTACTTC